This T cell receptor (beta chain) derives from a study of metastatic and nonmetastatic thyroid tumors. Study background: It was across blood and tumor or nodule tissue from malignant and benign thyroid patients that repertoires were compared.

This clone appeared many times. The antigen remains undetermined. There were no patients who had received any treatment before thyroid surgery. Study conclusions and caveats: Significantly greater TCR beta diversity was reportedly found in malignant thyroid tumors than in benign nodules (in blood and tumor).

The length of the CDR3 is 14 residues. With 4 bases clipped from V and 4 bases from J, the junction kept 2 bases outside the gene matches. Original analysis: Building a distant-metastasis classifier for papillary thyroid cancer drew on CDR3 differences across clinicopathological groups. TCRdb re-analyzed the PCR reads through MiXCR. The V and J calls come from TCRdb's annotation, not from the publication. The repertoire has roughly 33,000 clones, around 17% of them found once; the top ten carry 9.5% to 15%. The specimen was blood. V is TRBV12-3 or TRBV12-4 and J is TRBJ1-5, with 9 bases aligning to TRBD1. The source of this sequence is a male donor with papillary thyroid cancer or a benign thyroid nodule (not recorded which). Some clones in this sample may be carry-over from other donors' samples. The CDR3 reads CASSYGQGNQPQHF. CDR3 nucleotides: TGTGCCAGCAGTTATGGACAGGGGAATCAGCCCCAGCATTTT.